This TCR beta chain originates from a study of early T cells in non-severe SARS-CoV-2 infection. Broader study findings: The study's VDJdb matching favored anti-spike CD8 responses and missed private and CD4 specificities.

Individual cDNA molecules received unique molecular identifiers. TCRdb redid the calling of the 5' RACE reads with MiXCR, one entry per CDR3 protein. The sample yields about 33,000 distinct CDR3 sequences, approximately 4.6% seen once. The table lists this clonotype with a few counts. Antigen specificity is unknown. V was pared by 6 bases and J by 5 bases, with 0 bases of the junction left unmatched. The CDR3 runs 12 residues. Sequences were obtained from whole blood. The clonotype comes from an adult who was a healthcare worker with PCR-confirmed SARS-CoV-2 infection or an uninfected control (not recorded which). The chain is built from TRBV12-3 or TRBV12-4 and TRBJ2-5; 10 bases are a match to TRBD2. The CDR3 loop is CASRGLAETQYF. The CDR3 bases are TGTGCCAGCAGGGGACTAGCGGAGACCCAGTACTTC.